A selection of T cell receptor beta chains follows, all from one sample in a study of PD-1 blockade in classical Hodgkin lymphoma. The assay was immunoSEQ multiplex PCR, and TCRdb's table has in-frame clones only and misses some. The repertoire holds about 84,000 clones, with roughly 89% as singletons. Specimen: peripheral blood mononuclear cells (PBMCs), collected at baseline. The source is a human donor with classical Hodgkin lymphoma. The CDR3 runs from the conserved cysteine through the conserved F or W. The D gene is left open where the match is weak. Clone size is not always given. Where it is, it says once, few, many or a class for expanded clones.

d_call j_call clone_size v_call cdr3_aa cdr3_nt
NA TRBJ2-6 NA TRBV21-1 CASSTRHPCSGANVLTF TGTGCCAGCAGCACCCGACACCCTTGCTCTGGGGCCAACGTCCTGACTTTC
NA TRBJ1-3 NA TRBV7-9 CASSLLGGNTIYF TGTGCCAGCAGCCTCCTTGGGGGAAACACCATATATTTT
TRBD2 TRBJ2-3 NA TRBV2 CASSLGSGTTDTQYF TGTGCCAGCTCACTCGGCAGCGGGACCACAGATACGCAGTATTTT
NA TRBJ1-1 NA TRBV6-6 CASSYNPESTEAFF TGTGCCAGCAGTTATAACCCCGAGAGCACTGAAGCTTTCTTT
TRBD1 TRBJ2-5 once TRBV7-2 CASSSDRGRETQYF TGTGCCAGCAGCTCGGACAGGGGGCGAGAGACCCAGTACTTC
NA TRBJ2-2 NA TRBV7-2 CASSLSGLSAGELFF TGTGCCAGCAGCTTATCGGGACTCTCCGCCGGGGAGCTGTTTTTT
NA TRBJ1-2 NA TRBV27 CASSGMMGVGQNYGYTF TGTGCCAGCAGTGGGATGATGGGGGTTGGCCAGAACTATGGCTACACCTTC
TRBD2 TRBJ2-3 NA TRBV7-9 CATLAPSTDTQYF TGTGCCACACTAGCGCCAAGCACAGATACGCAGTATTTT
TRBD1 TRBJ2-7 NA TRBV15 CATSRWTGFEQYF TGTGCCACCAGCAGATGGACAGGGTTCGAGCAGTACTTC
NA TRBJ1-2 NA TRBV10-3 CAISDGLRSDRDRASLNYGYTF TGTGCCATCAGTGATGGCTTAAGGTCGGACCGGGACCGCGCCTCCCTTAACTATGGCTACACCTTC
NA TRBJ1-1 NA TRBV6-5 CASRITMNTEAFF TGTGCCAGCAGGATTACAATGAACACTGAAGCTTTCTTT
TRBD1 TRBJ2-7 NA TRBV6-5 CASSLDRGRYEQYF TGTGCCAGCAGTTTAGACAGGGGACGATACGAGCAGTACTTC
TRBD2 TRBJ2-7 few TRBV11-1 CASSLGLAGDTYEQYF TGTGCCAGCAGCTTAGGTCTAGCGGGAGACACCTACGAGCAGTACTTC
NA TRBJ1-1 few TRBV19 CASNMGVNTEAFF TGTGCCAGTAATATGGGAGTGAACACTGAAGCTTTCTTT
NA TRBJ2-3 NA TRBV5-4 CASSATGLTDTQYF TGTGCCAGCAGTGCCACCGGGCTCACAGATACGCAGTATTTT
TRBD2 TRBJ2-1 NA TRBV19 CASKVLAGSSYNEQFF TGTGCCAGTAAGGTACTAGCGGGAAGCTCCTACAATGAGCAGTTCTTC
TRBD2 TRBJ2-7 NA TRBV11-2 CASSRTIAGGDEQYF TGTGCCAGCAGCCGTACTATAGCGGGAGGCGACGAGCAGTACTTC
NA TRBJ2-1 NA TRBV19 CASSIGNNEQFF TGTGCCAGTAGTATAGGGAACAATGAGCAGTTCTTC
NA TRBJ2-5 NA TRBV18 CASSPQRGGYDVQYF TGTGCCAGCTCACCTCAGAGGGGTGGGTACGATGTCCAGTACTTC
NA TRBJ2-6 NA TRBV5-1 CASSLGTDISGANVLTF TGCGCCAGCAGCTTGGGGACGGATATCTCTGGGGCCAACGTCCTGACTTTC
TRBD1 TRBJ2-7 NA TRBV6-1 CASSVNRDRPRYEQYF TGTGCCAGCAGTGTAAACCGGGACAGGCCTCGATACGAGCAGTACTTC